These T cell receptor beta chains were read from a single sample in a study of T-cell memory formation after mild COVID-19. TCRdb reprocessed the 5' RACE reads with MiXCR, giving one entry per CDR3 protein. The profile shows 530,000 or so distinct CDR3 sequences, roughly 17% of them singletons. Sequences were obtained from PBMCs or a T cell subset sorted from them (not recorded which). These receptors all stem from an adult woman who had mild COVID-19 (a few samples of this study predate the infection). Cell type and time point are not known. CDR3s include the opening cysteine and the closing phenylalanine or tryptophan. The D gene is left open where the match is weak. The listing skips clone size in some rows; elsewhere it reads once, few, many or a size class.

D gene: NA
V gene: TRBV4-2
J gene: TRBJ2-3
clone size: NA
CDR3 DNA: TGTGCCAGCAGCCTAGAAGGCACCTCCCCAGATACGCAGTATTTT
CDR3 protein: CASSLEGTSPDTQYF

D gene: NA
V gene: TRBV5-6
J gene: TRBJ2-7
clone size: NA
CDR3 DNA: TGTGCCAGCAACTCATGGCGGGCCCCCAGGAGCGAGCAGTACTTC
CDR3 protein: CASNSWRAPRSEQYF

D gene: TRBD2
V gene: TRBV27
J gene: TRBJ2-7
clone size: NA
CDR3 DNA: TGTGCCAGCAGTCCACTCCCGCTAGCGGGATTACCTTCGGGGGAGCAGTACTTC
CDR3 protein: CASSPLPLAGLPSGEQYF

D gene: NA
V gene: TRBV2
J gene: TRBJ1-5
clone size: NA
CDR3 DNA: TGTGCCAGCAGTGAATGGTCGACAGCCAATCAGCCCCAGCATTTT
CDR3 protein: CASSEWSTANQPQHF

D gene: NA
V gene: TRBV30
J gene: TRBJ1-2
clone size: NA
CDR3 DNA: TGTGCCTGGAGACCGGGACCGGAAAAGGAGGGCTACACCTTC
CDR3 protein: CAWRPGPEKEGYTF

D gene: TRBD2
V gene: TRBV7-2
J gene: TRBJ2-3
clone size: NA
CDR3 DNA: TGTGCCAGCAGCTCTCGTAGCGGGGCCTCAACAGATACGCAGTATTTT
CDR3 protein: CASSSRSGASTDTQYF

D gene: TRBD2
V gene: TRBV5-4
J gene: TRBJ2-3
clone size: few
CDR3 DNA: TGTGCCAGCACCATTAGACTAGCGGGGGACACAGATACGCAGTATTTT
CDR3 protein: CASTIRLAGDTDTQYF

D gene: TRBD2
V gene: TRBV7-6
J gene: TRBJ2-2
clone size: many
CDR3 DNA: TGTGCCAGCAGCTTAGAGCTAGCGGAGATGGACACCGGGGAGCTGTTTTTT
CDR3 protein: CASSLELAEMDTGELFF

D gene: NA
V gene: TRBV4-2
J gene: TRBJ1-2
clone size: NA
CDR3 DNA: TGTGCCAGCAGCCAACGAGCCAGGCCCCTCGAGTGGTATGGCTACACCTTC
CDR3 protein: CASSQRARPLEWYGYTF

D gene: NA
V gene: TRBV19
J gene: TRBJ2-3
clone size: few
CDR3 DNA: TGTGCCAGTAGCGATCCGACAGATACGCAGTATTTT
CDR3 protein: CASSDPTDTQYF

D gene: NA
V gene: TRBV12-3/TRBV12-4
J gene: TRBJ1-4
clone size: few
CDR3 DNA: TGTGCCAGCGGATCACGAGAAAAACTGTTTTTT
CDR3 protein: CASGSREKLFF

D gene: NA
V gene: TRBV18
J gene: TRBJ1-3
clone size: NA
CDR3 DNA: TGTGCCAGCTCCCCACCGACGGGCCTGACTCTGGTGGGAAACACCATATATTTT
CDR3 protein: CASSPPTGLTLVGNTIYF

D gene: NA
V gene: TRBV5-1
J gene: TRBJ2-1
clone size: few
CDR3 DNA: TGCGCCAATGACAGGGAGGATGAGCAGTTCTTC
CDR3 protein: CANDREDEQFF

D gene: TRBD2
V gene: TRBV5-1
J gene: TRBJ2-7
clone size: NA
CDR3 DNA: TGCGCCAGCAGCCATGGGGACAGGGGACTAGCGGGGGGCCGGGAGCAGTACTTC
CDR3 protein: CASSHGDRGLAGGREQYF

D gene: TRBD1
V gene: TRBV6-6
J gene: TRBJ2-7
clone size: few
CDR3 DNA: TGTGCCAGCAGTTCCCGGGACAGGCGCTCCTACGAGCAGTACTTC
CDR3 protein: CASSSRDRRSYEQYF

D gene: NA
V gene: TRBV7-6
J gene: TRBJ1-1
clone size: NA
CDR3 DNA: TGTGCCAGCAGCCTTGATGTGGGGGGCACGAACACTGAAGCTTTCTTT
CDR3 protein: CASSLDVGGTNTEAFF

D gene: TRBD1
V gene: TRBV29-1
J gene: TRBJ2-7
clone size: many
CDR3 DNA: TGCAGCGTTGGGACAGGGAGATCCTACGAGCAGTACTTC
CDR3 protein: CSVGTGRSYEQYF

D gene: TRBD2
V gene: TRBV12-3/TRBV12-4
J gene: TRBJ2-1
clone size: NA
CDR3 DNA: TGTGCCAGCACTCGGACTAGCGGGGGGTCGTTCTTC
CDR3 protein: CASTRTSGGSFF

D gene: NA
V gene: TRBV7-9
J gene: TRBJ2-7
clone size: NA
CDR3 DNA: TGTGCCAGCAGCTTCTCTGCTGGGGGAGGCGAGCAGTACTTC
CDR3 protein: CASSFSAGGGEQYF

D gene: NA
V gene: TRBV3-1
J gene: TRBJ2-7
clone size: NA
CDR3 DNA: TGTGCCAGCAGCCAAGAAGGAAGGGAGCAGTACTTC
CDR3 protein: CASSQEGREQYF

D gene: TRBD2
V gene: TRBV7-2
J gene: TRBJ2-1
clone size: many
CDR3 DNA: TGTGCCAGCAGCTTCTGGACTAGCGGGACCAATGAGCAGTTCTTC
CDR3 protein: CASSFWTSGTNEQFF

D gene: NA
V gene: TRBV12-3/TRBV12-4
J gene: TRBJ2-7
clone size: NA
CDR3 DNA: TGTGCCAGCAGTACCCGGGACTTGAGCTCCTACGAGCAGTACTTC
CDR3 protein: CASSTRDLSSYEQYF

D gene: TRBD2
V gene: TRBV6-2/TRBV6-3
J gene: TRBJ2-7
clone size: few
CDR3 DNA: TGTGCCAGCAGGTGGACTAGCGTGGGAGAGCAGTACTTC
CDR3 protein: CASRWTSVGEQYF

D gene: TRBD2
V gene: TRBV20-1
J gene: TRBJ2-5
clone size: NA
CDR3 DNA: TGCAGTGCTAGAGTTCCCCCGGGACTAGTGCGCGAAGGGTCACTTGGAGAGACCCAGTACTTC
CDR3 protein: CSARVPPGLVREGSLGETQYF

D gene: TRBD2
V gene: TRBV7-9
J gene: TRBJ2-1
clone size: NA
CDR3 DNA: TGTGCCAGCAGCTTAGCGAAGCTAGCGGGAGGATCCTACAATGAGCAGTTCTTC
CDR3 protein: CASSLAKLAGGSYNEQFF

D gene: NA
V gene: TRBV29-1
J gene: TRBJ2-3
clone size: NA
CDR3 DNA: TGCAGCGTTGGCCCTGCGGGACAGCCCACAGATACGCAGTATTTT
CDR3 protein: CSVGPAGQPTDTQYF

D gene: TRBD1
V gene: TRBV4-1
J gene: TRBJ2-1
clone size: NA
CDR3 DNA: TGCGCCAGCAGCCAAGTGGGGACAGGGGAAAATGAGCAGTTCTTC
CDR3 protein: CASSQVGTGENEQFF

D gene: NA
V gene: TRBV14
J gene: TRBJ2-6
clone size: NA
CDR3 DNA: TGTGCCAGCAGCCAAGACCTTGGCAGGGGCTCTGGGGCCAACGTCCTGACTTTC
CDR3 protein: CASSQDLGRGSGANVLTF

D gene: NA
V gene: TRBV10-3
J gene: TRBJ2-7
clone size: few
CDR3 DNA: TGTGCCATCAGTGAGTCGATGAAGTCCCGCGCCCCCTACGAGCAGTACTTC
CDR3 protein: CAISESMKSRAPYEQYF

D gene: NA
V gene: TRBV12-3/TRBV12-4
J gene: TRBJ2-3
clone size: NA
CDR3 DNA: TGTGCCAGCAGTTCCCAGGGGTACACAGATACGCAGTATTTT
CDR3 protein: CASSSQGYTDTQYF

D gene: NA
V gene: TRBV29-1
J gene: TRBJ2-5
clone size: few
CDR3 DNA: TGCAGCGCGCAACCATTGGAGACCCAGTACTTC
CDR3 protein: CSAQPLETQYF

D gene: TRBD2
V gene: TRBV24-1
J gene: TRBJ2-3
clone size: few
CDR3 DNA: TGTGCCACCAGTGATTTGCCAGGACTAGCGGGAGGATTGCCAGATACGCAGTATTTT
CDR3 protein: CATSDLPGLAGGLPDTQYF

D gene: NA
V gene: TRBV4-1
J gene: TRBJ1-1
clone size: few
CDR3 DNA: TGCGCCAGCAGCCACCCCGGGGGGGTGGAACGGGCTGAAGCTTTCTTT
CDR3 protein: CASSHPGGVERAEAFF

D gene: TRBD2
V gene: TRBV7-3
J gene: TRBJ2-7
clone size: NA
CDR3 DNA: TGTGCCAGCAGCTCGAAGGGAGGACTAGCGGGATTCTCCTACGAGCAGTACTTC
CDR3 protein: CASSSKGGLAGFSYEQYF

D gene: NA
V gene: TRBV19
J gene: TRBJ1-6
clone size: few
CDR3 DNA: TGTGCCAGTAACAACCAGGGGAATAATTCACCCCTCCACTTT
CDR3 protein: CASNNQGNNSPLHF

D gene: NA
V gene: TRBV12-3/TRBV12-4
J gene: TRBJ2-3
clone size: NA
CDR3 DNA: TGTGCCAGCAGGGTAGAAGATACGCAGTATTTT
CDR3 protein: CASRVEDTQYF

D gene: TRBD1
V gene: TRBV9
J gene: TRBJ1-5
clone size: few
CDR3 DNA: TGTGCCAGCAGCCCCGGGACAGGGAGCCTTAATCAGCCCCAGCATTTT
CDR3 protein: CASSPGTGSLNQPQHF

D gene: NA
V gene: TRBV27
J gene: TRBJ2-4
clone size: NA
CDR3 DNA: TGTGCCAGCAGTTTAGGGGGGACTCCACGGGGAAACATTCAGTACTTC
CDR3 protein: CASSLGGTPRGNIQYF

D gene: NA
V gene: TRBV11-2
J gene: TRBJ2-5
clone size: NA
CDR3 DNA: TGTGCCAGCAAATCTATTAAGGGGGTCCGGGAGACCCAGTACTTC
CDR3 protein: CASKSIKGVRETQYF

D gene: NA
V gene: TRBV5-1
J gene: TRBJ2-3
clone size: few
CDR3 DNA: TGCGCCAGCAGCTCAGACCGCGGTTGGCGGGACACAGATACGCAGTATTTT
CDR3 protein: CASSSDRGWRDTDTQYF

D gene: TRBD1
V gene: TRBV7-9
J gene: TRBJ2-7
clone size: few
CDR3 DNA: TGTGCCAGCAGCTTTCCCGGACAGGGGGCGCGGGAGCAGTACTTC
CDR3 protein: CASSFPGQGAREQYF

D gene: NA
V gene: TRBV11-2
J gene: TRBJ1-2
clone size: few
CDR3 DNA: TGTGCCAGCAGCTTAGACAGGGGTGTAGGCTATGGCTACACCTTC
CDR3 protein: CASSLDRGVGYGYTF

D gene: NA
V gene: TRBV6-2/TRBV6-3
J gene: TRBJ2-7
clone size: few
CDR3 DNA: TGTGCCAGCAGTGGGAGCGGTTGGGACTACGAGCAGTACTTC
CDR3 protein: CASSGSGWDYEQYF

D gene: TRBD2
V gene: TRBV4-3
J gene: TRBJ2-3
clone size: few
CDR3 DNA: TGCGCCAGCAGCCAAACAATTAGCGGGGTGACAGATACGCAGTATTTT
CDR3 protein: CASSQTISGVTDTQYF

D gene: NA
V gene: TRBV7-2
J gene: TRBJ1-1
clone size: NA
CDR3 DNA: TGTGCCAGCAGCTCGTGGGACAACCCGGGGACTGAAGCTTTCTTT
CDR3 protein: CASSSWDNPGTEAFF

D gene: TRBD1
V gene: TRBV7-2
J gene: TRBJ1-3
clone size: few
CDR3 DNA: TGTGCCAGCAGCTCTCCTAGGACAGGGCAGGTTGGAAACACCATATATTTT
CDR3 protein: CASSSPRTGQVGNTIYF

D gene: TRBD1
V gene: TRBV7-9
J gene: TRBJ1-1
clone size: many
CDR3 DNA: TGTGCCAGCAGCTCCGCCCTCCGGGACAGGAGGTTGGCTTTCTTT
CDR3 protein: CASSSALRDRRLAFF

D gene: TRBD1
V gene: TRBV7-2
J gene: TRBJ2-7
clone size: NA
CDR3 DNA: TGTGCCAGCAGCTTAGCCGGGACAGAAAGCTCCTACGAGCAGTACTTC
CDR3 protein: CASSLAGTESSYEQYF

D gene: NA
V gene: TRBV7-9
J gene: TRBJ2-3
clone size: NA
CDR3 DNA: TGTGCCAGCAGCTCACGAGCGGAGGGTGGAGATACGCAGTATTTT
CDR3 protein: CASSSRAEGGDTQYF

D gene: TRBD1
V gene: TRBV12-3/TRBV12-4
J gene: TRBJ2-5
clone size: NA
CDR3 DNA: TGTGCCAGCAGTTTCAGGACAGGGAGGAGTGAGACCCAGTACTTC
CDR3 protein: CASSFRTGRSETQYF

D gene: NA
V gene: TRBV5-1
J gene: TRBJ2-2
clone size: NA
CDR3 DNA: TGCGCCAGCAGCTCAGCCACGGGGAAAACCGGGGAGCTGTTTTTT
CDR3 protein: CASSSATGKTGELFF

D gene: TRBD1
V gene: TRBV25-1
J gene: TRBJ2-5
clone size: few
CDR3 DNA: TGTGCCAGCAACTGGAGGGGACAGGGAGACGAGACCCAGTACTTC
CDR3 protein: CASNWRGQGDETQYF

D gene: NA
V gene: TRBV5-1
J gene: TRBJ2-3
clone size: many
CDR3 DNA: TGCGCCAGCAGCCGGCGGGGAGATACGCAGTATTTT
CDR3 protein: CASSRRGDTQYF

D gene: TRBD1
V gene: TRBV7-3
J gene: TRBJ2-5
clone size: few
CDR3 DNA: TGTGCCAGCAGCTTAAAATTAGATGGGTCGCCACATTCAGGGGGCTCGTACCAAGAGACCCAGTACTTC
CDR3 protein: CASSLKLDGSPHSGGSYQETQYF

D gene: NA
V gene: TRBV7-2
J gene: TRBJ2-7
clone size: few
CDR3 DNA: TGTGCCAGCAGCTTACAATGGGCGGGGGCATCCTACGAGCAGTACTTC
CDR3 protein: CASSLQWAGASYEQYF

D gene: TRBD2
V gene: TRBV4-1
J gene: TRBJ2-3
clone size: few
CDR3 DNA: TGCGCCAGCAGCCATGGACTAGCGGGGGCAGATACGCAGTATTTT
CDR3 protein: CASSHGLAGADTQYF

D gene: NA
V gene: TRBV7-9
J gene: TRBJ2-1
clone size: NA
CDR3 DNA: TGTGCCAGCAGTTCTGGGGGACTGTGGTCCTACAATGAGCAGTTCTTC
CDR3 protein: CASSSGGLWSYNEQFF

D gene: TRBD1
V gene: TRBV29-1
J gene: TRBJ1-2
clone size: NA
CDR3 DNA: TGCAGCGTTGGACAGGGCACCGGCAGGGGCTACACCTTC
CDR3 protein: CSVGQGTGRGYTF

D gene: NA
V gene: TRBV7-7
J gene: TRBJ2-2
clone size: few
CDR3 DNA: TGTGCCAGCAGCTTAGAATCAGCGGCCGGGGAGCTGTTTTTT
CDR3 protein: CASSLESAAGELFF

D gene: NA
V gene: TRBV2
J gene: TRBJ2-3
clone size: many
CDR3 DNA: TGTGCCAGCAGATGGGACACCACAGATACGCAGTATTTT
CDR3 protein: CASRWDTTDTQYF